The rows below give T cell receptor beta chains drawn from one sample of a study of T-cell memory formation after mild COVID-19. TCRdb analysed the 5' RACE reads with MiXCR anew, one entry per CDR3 protein. The data show approximately 180,000 distinct CDR3 sequences, with around 15% seen just once and approximately 2.1% held by the top ten. The sequenced material came from PBMCs or a T cell subset sorted from them (not recorded which). The receptor set was obtained from an adult woman who had mild COVID-19 (a few samples of this study predate the infection). Cell type and time point are not known. Each CDR3 is given with its conserved first and last residue. Each record gives: D gene, V gene, J gene, clone size, CDR3 DNA, CDR3 protein. A D gene is named only where the DNA matches it firmly. The size of a clone is reported for some rows only, either as once, few or many, or as a class for expanded clones.

TRBD1	TRBV18	TRBJ2-2	few	TGTGCCAGCTCACCCGGACAGGGATCCACCGGGGAGCTGTTTTTT	CASSPGQGSTGELFF
TRBD1	TRBV4-3	TRBJ2-7	NA	TGCGCCAGCAGCCAGACAGGGAGTATCTACGAGCAGTACTTC	CASSQTGSIYEQYF
NA	TRBV29-1	TRBJ2-5	NA	TGCAGCGTTTTTGTCGAGACCCAGTACTTC	CSVFVETQYF
NA	TRBV18	TRBJ2-1	few	TGTGCCAGCTCACCACCGCACGGAGGCAACAACGGTGAGCAGTTCTTC	CASSPPHGGNNGEQFF
NA	TRBV2	TRBJ1-3	NA	TGTGCCAGCAGTATAGCTTCTGGAAACACCATATATTTT	CASSIASGNTIYF
TRBD2	TRBV10-2	TRBJ2-7	few	TGCGCCAGCAGTGAGTCCCGGCTAGCGGGCCACGAGCAGTACTTC	CASSESRLAGHEQYF
NA	TRBV19	TRBJ1-2	NA	TGTGCCAGTAGTATAGGAGCTAACTATGGCTACACCTTC	CASSIGANYGYTF
NA	TRBV25-1	TRBJ2-2	NA	TGTGCCAGCAGTGATCCCGGGACGGTGAACACCGGGGAGCTGTTTTTT	CASSDPGTVNTGELFF
TRBD2	TRBV6-1	TRBJ2-7	NA	TGTGCCAGCATAAAGGGACTAGCGGGGGGGCCTCGAGAGCAGTACTTC	CASIKGLAGGPREQYF
TRBD1	TRBV4-2	TRBJ2-7	few	TGTGCCAGCAGCCATTCCTCGGGGACAGGGTTCTACGAGCAGTACTTC	CASSHSSGTGFYEQYF
NA	TRBV12-3/TRBV12-4	TRBJ2-3	few	TGTGCCAGCAGTTTTCGGCAGGGCGCAGATACGCAGTATTTT	CASSFRQGADTQYF
TRBD1	TRBV7-2	TRBJ1-2	once	TGTGCCAGCAGCCGAACCGGGACAGCAACCCGATCTAACTATGGCTACACCTTC	CASSRTGTATRSNYGYTF
TRBD2	TRBV5-6	TRBJ2-1	few	TGTGCCAGCAGCTTCCTTAGCGGGAGGGCCCAGAATGAGCAGTTCTTC	CASSFLSGRAQNEQFF
NA	TRBV7-9	TRBJ2-6	few	TGTGCCAGCAGCTCGACCAGCGGCCGCTCTGGGGCCAACGTCCTGACTTTC	CASSSTSGRSGANVLTF
TRBD2	TRBV3-1	TRBJ2-7	few	TGTGCCAGCAGCCCCCTGGGACTAGCGGTGAACGACGAGCAGTACTTC	CASSPLGLAVNDEQYF
TRBD2	TRBV12-3/TRBV12-4	TRBJ2-1	few	TGTGCCAGCAGTTTAGCGCTTGGCGGGAGCGCCTACAATGAGCAGTTCTTC	CASSLALGGSAYNEQFF
TRBD1	TRBV10-3	TRBJ1-2	NA	TGTGCCATCAGTGAGCGACAGGGTTCTGGCTACACCTTC	CAISERQGSGYTF
NA	TRBV30	TRBJ2-7	once	TGTGCCTGGAGTGTAAAAGGTAATCCCTACGAGCAGTACTTC	CAWSVKGNPYEQYF
NA	TRBV6-6	TRBJ1-6	NA	TGTGCCAGCAGCGCACCTCAGGAGAATAATTCACCCCTCCACTTT	CASSAPQENNSPLHF
NA	TRBV10-3	TRBJ1-2	few	TGTGCCGCCGGTGAGCCCGGGAGTAACTATGGCTACACCTTC	CAAGEPGSNYGYTF
TRBD2	TRBV24-1	TRBJ2-1	NA	TGTGCCACCACGGGGGGGGGACCCTACAATGAGCAGTTCTTC	CATTGGGPYNEQFF
NA	TRBV7-7	TRBJ2-3	many	TGTGCCAGCAGCTTAGTTGGGTCTCCCACAGATACGCAGTATTTT	CASSLVGSPTDTQYF
NA	TRBV7-9	TRBJ2-3	few	TGTGCCAGCAGCTTAGGGGCCCGGGGAGATACGCAGTATTTT	CASSLGARGDTQYF
NA	TRBV3-1	TRBJ2-1	NA	TGTGCCAGCAGCCAATTCGGGGCCTCCTACAATGAGCAGTTCTTC	CASSQFGASYNEQFF
NA	TRBV5-4	TRBJ2-7	NA	TGTGCCAGCAGCTTTGGGTTTGACAGCCCATCCTACGAGCAGTACTTC	CASSFGFDSPSYEQYF
TRBD1	TRBV3-1	TRBJ1-6	few	TGTGCCAGCAGCTCTTTCGGGACAGCCTCTAATTCACCCCTCCACTTT	CASSSFGTASNSPLHF
NA	TRBV7-9	TRBJ1-2	few	TGTGCCAGCAGCTTAGATTCCCCGGCAGTGCATGGCTACACCTTC	CASSLDSPAVHGYTF
NA	TRBV12-3/TRBV12-4	TRBJ1-1	few	TGTGCCAGCATGAGGCCGGGGGGGGTCAAAACTGAAGCTTTCTTT	CASMRPGGVKTEAFF
TRBD2	TRBV5-6	TRBJ2-1	NA	TGTGCCAGCAGCATTAGCGGGAGGGTTACCTACAATGAGCAGTTCTTC	CASSISGRVTYNEQFF
NA	TRBV4-1	TRBJ2-4	few	TGCGCCAGCAGCCCCCTACTGAAAAACATTCAGTACTTC	CASSPLLKNIQYF
TRBD2	TRBV6-5	TRBJ2-7	NA	TGTGCCAGCTGGGGGAGGGGACTTCCTTCCGAGCAGTACTTC	CASWGRGLPSEQYF
NA	TRBV19	TRBJ1-3	few	TGTGCCAGTAGCCGGCCGGGGGCCCCCGCTGGAAACACCATATATTTT	CASSRPGAPAGNTIYF
TRBD2	TRBV4-1	TRBJ2-5	few	TGCGCCAGCAGCCAAGTCTTCGGTGGCCTGGGGGGGGTACAAGAGACCCAGTACTTC	CASSQVFGGLGGVQETQYF
NA	TRBV11-3	TRBJ2-2	few	TGTGCCAGCAGCTCAATACGGGACGGGGAGCTGTTTTTT	CASSSIRDGELFF
NA	TRBV29-1	TRBJ2-1	few	TGCAGCGTTGAGTATGCGAGCTCCTACAATGAGCAGTTCTTC	CSVEYASSYNEQFF
TRBD2	TRBV24-1	TRBJ2-3	NA	TGTGCCACCAGTGATGCTAGCGGGGCAGGCACAGATACGCAGTATTTT	CATSDASGAGTDTQYF
TRBD2	TRBV7-9	TRBJ2-1	NA	TGTGCCAGCAGCCAAATAGCGGGAGTTTCCTACAATGAGCAGTTCTTC	CASSQIAGVSYNEQFF
TRBD1	TRBV25-1	TRBJ2-7	NA	TGTGCCAGCAGTGTAAGACAGGGTTACTACGAGCAGTACTTC	CASSVRQGYYEQYF
NA	TRBV5-1	TRBJ2-7	NA	TGCGCCAGCAGCCTCCCCGGGGGCTTATACGAGCAGTACTTC	CASSLPGGLYEQYF
NA	TRBV12-3/TRBV12-4	TRBJ2-7	few	TGTGCCAGCAAAAGTCGGGGCGAGCAGTACTTC	CASKSRGEQYF
NA	TRBV6-5	TRBJ1-1	NA	TGTGCCAGCAGTTACCGGGGGAACACTGAAGCTTTCTTT	CASSYRGNTEAFF
TRBD2	TRBV5-1	TRBJ2-7	NA	TGCGCCAGCAGCATCACGACTAGCGGGTATTCCGAGCAGTACTTC	CASSITTSGYSEQYF
TRBD1	TRBV7-2	TRBJ2-4	NA	TGTGCCAGCACCCCGGGACAGCCGTCAAACATTCAGTACTTC	CASTPGQPSNIQYF
TRBD2	TRBV7-8	TRBJ2-5	few	TGTGCCAGCAGCTTAGGGGGGACTAGGGGCCAAGAGACCCAGTACTTC	CASSLGGTRGQETQYF
NA	TRBV5-5	TRBJ2-2	NA	TGTGCCAGCAGCTTTGGCAGATACCCCTTTCTAACCGGGGAGCTGTTTTTT	CASSFGRYPFLTGELFF
NA	TRBV5-1	TRBJ2-7	NA	TGCGCCAGCAGCTTACAGCCCACAGCCTACGAGCAGTACTTC	CASSLQPTAYEQYF
NA	TRBV5-1	TRBJ2-5	once	TGCGCCAGCAGCCCGCAGACAGCCCGGGAGACCCAGTACTTC	CASSPQTARETQYF
TRBD2	TRBV24-1	TRBJ2-7	many	TGTGCCACCAGTGATCCCGGGACTAGCGGCGAGCAGTACTTC	CATSDPGTSGEQYF
NA	TRBV11-2	TRBJ2-1	few	TGTGCCAGCAGCTTAGTTTCTGCCAATGAGCAGTTCTTC	CASSLVSANEQFF
NA	TRBV7-8	TRBJ1-5	NA	TGTGCCAGCAGCTCCCGGGACGTTAATCAGCCCCAGCATTTT	CASSSRDVNQPQHF
NA	TRBV7-2	TRBJ2-2	few	TGTGCCAGCATCTTAGGAGTCGGGGAGCTGTTTTTT	CASILGVGELFF
NA	TRBV20-1	TRBJ2-1	many	TGCAGTGCCCCAAGCGGGCGCTCTCCCAATGAGCAGTTCTTC	CSAPSGRSPNEQFF
TRBD1	TRBV6-5	TRBJ1-2	NA	TGTGCCAGCAGGGGGACAGGGACCTCCTATGGCTACACCTTC	CASRGTGTSYGYTF
TRBD2	TRBV20-1	TRBJ2-5	NA	TGCAGTGCTAGAGACGAGCTAGCGGGAGGTCGGCAAGAGACCCAGTACTTC	CSARDELAGGRQETQYF
NA	TRBV12-3/TRBV12-4	TRBJ2-2	NA	TGTGCCAGCAGTTTAATTTTTAAGGAGACCGGGGAGCTGTTTTTT	CASSLIFKETGELFF
NA	TRBV20-1	TRBJ1-6	NA	TGCAGTGCTGCGGGATCGGGTGGTTCACCCCTCCACTTT	CSAAGSGGSPLHF